This entry is about one T cell receptor beta chain. Its target is not known. This record belongs to a study of CD8 T cells in Susac syndrome. RNA amounts of roughly 0.5 to 1 ug underwent reverse transcription with random hexamers. Amplification of the TCR beta CDR3 was carried out by immunoSEQ multiplex PCR, which spanned a total of 54 Vbeta and 13 Jbeta segments. MiXCR, applied by TCRdb to the immunoSEQ multiplex PCR reads, yields one record per CDR3 protein. The sample has 170,000 or so distinct CDR3 sequences; about 96% are singletons. The CDR3 is 14 residues long. Looked up from germline, CDR1 is SQVTM and CDR2 is ANQGSEA. Between the trimmed V and J ends, which lost 7 bases and 1 base, there was a span of 13 bases. Whole-study findings and limits: CD4+ repertoires of Susac syndrome patients lacked detectable clonal expansion.

The authors carried out high-throughput sequencing of TCR beta. They applied it to CD8+ and CD4+ T cells obtained from blood. The rearrangement links TRBV29-1 to TRBJ2-2; D gene ambiguous. This clonotype was obtained from a human donor with Susac syndrome. The sample comprised CD4+ T cells from PBMCs. In DNA, the CDR3 is TGCAGCGCCAGAGGAAGGGAGAACACCGGGGAGCTGTTTTTT. Its translation: CSARGRENTGELFF.